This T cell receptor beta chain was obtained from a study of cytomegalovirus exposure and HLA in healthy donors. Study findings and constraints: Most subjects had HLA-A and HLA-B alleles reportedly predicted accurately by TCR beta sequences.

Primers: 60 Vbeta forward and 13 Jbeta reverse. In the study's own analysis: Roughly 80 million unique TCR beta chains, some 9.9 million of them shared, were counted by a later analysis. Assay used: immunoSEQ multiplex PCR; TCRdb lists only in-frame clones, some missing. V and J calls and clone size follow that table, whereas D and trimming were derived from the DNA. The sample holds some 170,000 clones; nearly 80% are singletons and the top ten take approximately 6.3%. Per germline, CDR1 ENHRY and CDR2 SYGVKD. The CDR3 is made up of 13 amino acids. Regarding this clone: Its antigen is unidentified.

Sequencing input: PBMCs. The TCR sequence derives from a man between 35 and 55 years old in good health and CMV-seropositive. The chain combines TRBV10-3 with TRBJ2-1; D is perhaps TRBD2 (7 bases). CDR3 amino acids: CATTGRDGHEQFF. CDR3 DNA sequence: TGTGCTACCACAGGGAGGGATGGACATGAGCAGTTCTTC.